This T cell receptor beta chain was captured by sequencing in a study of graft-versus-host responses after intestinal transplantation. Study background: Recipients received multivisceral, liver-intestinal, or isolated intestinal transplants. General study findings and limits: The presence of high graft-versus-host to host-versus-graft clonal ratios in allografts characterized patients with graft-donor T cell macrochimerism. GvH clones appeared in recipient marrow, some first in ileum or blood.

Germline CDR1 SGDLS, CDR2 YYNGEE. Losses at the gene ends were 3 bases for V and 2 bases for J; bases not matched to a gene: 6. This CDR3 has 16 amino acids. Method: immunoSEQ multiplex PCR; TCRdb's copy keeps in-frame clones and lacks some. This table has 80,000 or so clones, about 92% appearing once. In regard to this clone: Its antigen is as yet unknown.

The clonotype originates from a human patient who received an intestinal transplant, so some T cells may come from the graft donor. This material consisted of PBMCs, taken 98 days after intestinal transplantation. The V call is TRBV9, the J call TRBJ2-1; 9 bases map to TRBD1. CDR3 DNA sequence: TGTGCCAGCAGCGCATTACAGGGGGCCCCCTACAATGAGCAGTTCTTC. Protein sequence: CASSALQGAPYNEQFF.